This T cell receptor beta chain was documented in a study of regulatory T cells in long-lasting Graves disease. Notes on the study in general: Limited samples may have lowered accuracy. Favoring TRBV28, TRBJ1-2 and TRBJ2-5 was a feature seen in persistent disease.

Through Arm-PCR of CDR3 regions and iRepertoire HTBI primers, TCR beta libraries were built. TCRdb re-called the multiplex PCR reads with MiXCR, one entry per CDR3 protein. The table lists some 330,000 distinct CDR3 sequences, around 23% of them singletons, with roughly a quarter in the top ten. The time point was: persistent/refractory GD, antithyroid drugs over 5 years with positive TRAb. Construction of the TCR library relied on RNA isolated from PBMCs. An endocrinology department located in Xi'an, China, was where the patients came from. Approximately 9-milliliter peripheral blood samples went into EDTA tubes. The CDR3 sequence is 14 residues long. V gave up 0 bases and J gave up 5 bases, with 8 bases separating them. CDR1 SGHKS and CDR2 YYEKEE come from the germline V gene (reference sequence). This clonotype was picked up many times. Its antigen is currently unknown.

The sequence was obtained from a woman in her thirties or forties with Graves disease. The chain couples TRBV5-5 to TRBJ1-4; no reliable D call. The starting material was peripheral blood mononuclear cells (PBMCs), obtained when the disease was refractory, from a patient treated with antithyroid drugs. The CDR3 here is CASSLASGNEKLFF. CDR3 nucleotides: TGTGCCAGCAGCTTGGCGTCAGGCAATGAAAAACTGTTTTTT.